This T cell receptor (beta chain) comes out of a study of T-cell memory formation after mild COVID-19. Regarding the study as a whole: CD8+ contracting clones occupied EMRA, while CD4+ ones occupied mainly CM and EM.

V dropped 6 bases and J dropped 9 bases, with 15 bases sitting between them. CDR1 is LGHNA and CDR2 is YSLEER in the germline V gene. The CDR3 length is 13 residues. Using constant-segment primers, 5'RACE produced TCR alpha and TCR beta cDNA libraries carrying sample barcodes and UMIs. MiXCR was run by TCRdb on the 5' RACE reads, yielding one entry per CDR3 protein. In the table there are almost 250,000 distinct CDR3 sequences, 15% of which are singletons. Comments on this clonotype: The antigen remains undetermined.

The sequence was collected from an adult woman who had mild COVID-19 (a few samples of this study predate the infection). Cell type and time point are not known. Sequenced: PBMCs or a T cell subset sorted from them (not recorded which). The V call is TRBV4-3, the J call TRBJ2-1, with D tentatively TRBD2 (5 bases). For the CDR3, the DNA is TGCGCCAGCAGTCCCGACGGACTTTCTGAGCAGTTCTTC. Its protein product is CASSPDGLSEQFF.